This TCR beta chain comes out of a study of cytomegalovirus exposure and HLA in healthy donors (dated by TCRdb to about 2017). General notes on the study: According to an earlier analysis of 587 of the donors, 150 million to 200 million T cells yielded 95 million to 140 million unique TCR beta sequences and about 280 Gb of sequence data. The later analysis used no new phenotypic data to find candidate immune exposures, relying instead on TCR beta sequences and their occurrence across donors. A later genetic analysis used genome-wide SNP genotypes for about 55% of the 666 donors, treating that subset as a discovery cohort. Donor age, sex, ethnicity and CMV serostatus were collected together with the repertoire data. Because of strong linkage in the cohort, roughly five DR-DQ haplotypes were treated as single units for association and clustering. HLA typing covered class I and class II loci at four-digit resolution. A later analysis re-analyzed previously published TCR beta repertoires from 500 to 700 donors and added high-resolution HLA genotyping to study TCR occurrence patterns. Among under 450 genotyped donors of the cohort, an average of about 240,000 unique TCR beta nucleotide sequences were sequenced per donor, around 18% of them non-productive. All discovery cohort repertoires had been generated using a single sequencing platform. An earlier analysis of a few hundred of the donors applied high-throughput TCR beta sequencing to assess whether each TCR beta V gene segment acted as functional or pseudogenic. In addition to the first cohort of 650 to 750 subjects, a separate validation cohort of 120 different subjects was used. Using immunosequencing, the study profiled T cell repertoires from 500 to 800 subjects and related those repertoires to cytomegalovirus serostatus. The genetic ancestry cluster associated with self-reported Caucasian donors included roughly 84% of the roughly 360 genotyped donors. Typing coverage varied by locus: about 629-630 donors for A, B, C, DRB1 and DQB1; more than 500 for DQA1; about 600 for DPA1; some 470 for DPB1. An early release covering roughly 580 HLA-typed donors comprised about 300 gigabases of sequencing data and tens of millions of unique TCR sequences. To predict cytomegalovirus infection status, the study brought together high-throughput TCR immunosequencing, statistical association of individual TCRs with disease status, and machine learning. The study was designed to test whether signatures of past pathogen exposure could be identified by cataloging public T cell receptors. Results and caveats for the whole study, not just this receptor: A later analysis reported that several top co-occurrence clusters appeared linked to parvovirus B19, influenza, CMV and Epstein-Barr virus. Some IMGT-functional V segments, including TRBV6-2 and TRBV6-3, could not be distinguished by the 87-base-pair reads and were therefore excluded. An earlier analysis of 587 of the donors showed that most TCR beta V segments appeared in productive rearrangements either about 90% or about 30% of the time, which broadly matched IMGT annotations. Roughly uniform sequencing depth across donors was assumed in presence/absence analyses, although this assumption may not hold. In a later genetic analysis, a missense DCLRE1C variant was associated with V-gene and J-gene trimming of TCR beta chains, and the association was replicated in an independent cohort. According to a later analysis, most CMV-associated TCR beta chains appeared to be HLA-restricted, and the HLA associations seemed to be driven largely by CMV exposure. In a later analysis, HLA-associated TCR beta chains were found to be more clonally expanded and to have lower generation probabilities than equally common non-associated chains. Approximately 16 rarely observed V segments, including chromosome 9 orphons, were excluded from the earlier analysis of about 610 of the donors because counts were too low. Linkage disequilibrium might explain the correlated functional status among segregating V segments, but an unknown experimental factor could not be excluded. In a later analysis, TCR association rates were found to vary across HLA loci, with the most associated TCRs seen for DRB1 alleles and the fewest for HLA-C alleles. Specific HLA alleles were associated with about 17,000 TCR beta sequences at a false discovery rate of 0.05 in a later analysis. Because HLA typing was unavailable for some donors at each locus, only the typed subset was used in association tests. In this cohort, only TCR beta chains were sequenced, and detectable features were limited by the absence of alpha or paired-chain data. Immune exposure information for the cohort was limited to CMV serostatus. In a later genetic analysis, fewer N-insertions in productive TCRs were reported among donors in an Asian-associated ancestry cluster than the approximately 670-donor mean. Across donors, most TCR sequences were observed very rarely, whereas some public TCRs were present in many individuals. The authors suggested that the approach could potentially be generalized to other disease states and immunological phenotypes. In vitro tests confirmed that a few of the cytomegalovirus-associated TCR beta chains recognize cytomegalovirus antigens. In the study, approximately 160 TCR beta chains were listed as associated with cytomegalovirus. A further reported finding was that TCR beta sequences accurately predicted the HLA-A and HLA-B alleles for most subjects in the first cohort. Assigning TCR associations to individual alleles was difficult when HLA alleles, especially DR and DQ, strongly co-occurred. A group of highly shared sequence variants was considered likely to be a technical artifact of the sequencing pipeline. In both the original and validation cohorts, the classifier was reported to diagnose cytomegalovirus status with high specificity and sensitivity.

Library preparation was by the immunoSEQ multiplex PCR assay. For the multiplex PCR, a mixture combining 60 forward primers for TCR Vbeta segments and 13 reverse primers for TCR Jbeta segments was used. Amplification of the CDR3 region of rearranged TCR beta genes was performed with a multiplex PCR assay on genomic DNA. On the Illumina HiSeq System, the amplified TCR beta libraries were sequenced as 87-base-pair reads. The paper's data handling went like this. Across the 500 to 850 repertoires, a later analysis counted tens of millions of unique TCR beta chains, roughly 11 million of which were shared by at least two donors. Raw reads were error-corrected and collapsed into unique sequences by a nearest-neighbor algorithm in which closely related sequences were merged to remove PCR and sequencing errors. CDR3 sequences were aligned to IMGT reference sequences to assign V, D and J gene segments. For a sequence to be retained, at least a six-nucleotide match to both a V gene segment and a J gene segment was required. A rearrangement counted as productive if the CDR3 had no stop codons and remained in frame with V and J, and every other rearrangement counted as non-productive. Following IMGT convention, CDR3 was defined as the stretch from the second conserved V-encoded cysteine up to the conserved J-encoded phenylalanine. The earlier analysis of about 610 of the donors excluded sequences that lacked an unambiguous match to a single V gene segment. In an earlier analysis of around 590 of the donors, a V segment was called functional when productive rearrangements were above 56.7%, and segregating when the standard deviation between donors exceeded 5%. To diagnose cytomegalovirus status from the catalog of TCR beta chain sequences, a statistical classification framework was built. V and J gene assignment, in a later analysis, came from comparing TCR nucleotide sequences with IMGT/GENE-DB human TR gene sequences. In a later analysis, CDR3 sequences and most-parsimonious VDJ recombination scenarios were assigned using the TCRdist pipeline. In a later analysis, every TCR beta chain was defined by the combination of its CDR3 amino acid sequence and its V-gene family, and reads without a unique V-gene family were dropped. A later analysis removed 550 to 700 highly shared, low-generation-probability nucleotide sequences to deal with suspected cross-contamination and a sequencing artifact. In a later analysis, a clonal expansion index for each public chain was calculated from normalized within-repertoire ranks of inferred template counts. A later analysis computed generation probabilities with a VDJ recombination model fitted to out-of-frame rearrangements, and checked the results against IGoR. In a later analysis, hypergeometric tests were used to score TCR-TCR, TCR-HLA and TCR-CMV co-occurrence, with a repertoire-size bias correction applied to TCR pairs. A later analysis estimated false discovery rates by permuting HLA or CMV assignments 20 times. In a later analysis, co-occurring TCRs were grouped with DBSCAN, and TCRdist sequence similarity was added when clustering was performed within HLA-allele-positive subsets. Co-occurrence clustering excluded repertoires with fewer than 30,000 or more than 120,000 public chains, plus five with anomalous nucleotide sharing. In TCRdb, the immuneACCESS table is reduced to in-frame sequences with V and J assigned. These tables do not hold every clone; where another copy was compared, an unresolved V gene accounts for under half, and the others remain unexplained. V, J and clone size were drawn from that table, and D and trimming were deduced from the DNA. The sample table holds some 91,000 clones, of which roughly three quarters were seen once. The ten largest clones take up less than 0.95% of the sample.

The cohort was made up of approximately 700 healthy bone marrow donors. At the time of sampling, every cohort member was nominally healthy, though immune exposures that went unrecorded were likely present. The donor was CMV seronegative and was included in the group of 352 seronegative cohort members. Every donor gave a peripheral blood sample, and the peripheral blood mononuclear cells from that sample were used for TCR beta sequencing. The Qiagen DNeasy Blood Extraction Kit was used to extract genomic DNA from the blood cell samples. V drops 0 bases and J drops 7 bases, leaving 11 bases in between. From the germline V gene, CDR1 is SGDLS and CDR2 is YYNGEE. From the cysteine up to the phenylalanine, the CDR3 has a length of 14 residues. Only the CDR3 part of the read is kept: 42 bases, read in frame from the first base. Concerning this clone itself: Its antigen remains undetermined. Base qualities are not at hand, and no much larger clone is one base apart.

The sequence was collected from a woman aged 55-69 years in good health and CMV-seronegative. Sequencing used PBMCs. The rearrangement joined TRBV9 to TRBJ1-5; confidence is insufficient to name the D gene. The DNA sequence is given as TGTGCCAGCAGCGTAGCGGCAGGTGCCCAGCCCCAGCATTTT. The encoded protein is CASSVAAGAQPQHF.